The clone carrying this T cell receptor beta chain has only one observation. This sample's treatment: oral pan-JAK inhibitor, 5-10 mg twice daily. The source of the sample is a study of CD8+ T cells in alopecia areata. Extraction and reverse transcription of RNA yielded cDNA as the sequencing template. Profiling relied on immunoSEQ multiplex PCR, and the TCRdb table lists in-frame clones only, not all of them. Here the sample spans under 200,000 clones, about three fifths being singletons. The CDR3 contains 15 residues. Trimming left V 0 bases short and J 4 bases short, with 11 bases between. Looked up from germline, CDR1 is SEHNR and CDR2 is FQNEAQ (reference sequence).

The origin of this receptor is a human donor with alopecia areata. V usage is TRBV7-9 and J usage is TRBJ2-3; D is perhaps TRBD1 or TRBD2 (5 bases each). Here the sequenced sample was CD4+ T cells sorted from blood, taken at week 4, from a patient treated with tofacitinib. CDR3 region: CASSLATAGADTQYF. The CDR3 nucleotides are TGTGCCAGCAGCTTAGCGACAGCCGGGGCAGATACGCAGTATTTT.